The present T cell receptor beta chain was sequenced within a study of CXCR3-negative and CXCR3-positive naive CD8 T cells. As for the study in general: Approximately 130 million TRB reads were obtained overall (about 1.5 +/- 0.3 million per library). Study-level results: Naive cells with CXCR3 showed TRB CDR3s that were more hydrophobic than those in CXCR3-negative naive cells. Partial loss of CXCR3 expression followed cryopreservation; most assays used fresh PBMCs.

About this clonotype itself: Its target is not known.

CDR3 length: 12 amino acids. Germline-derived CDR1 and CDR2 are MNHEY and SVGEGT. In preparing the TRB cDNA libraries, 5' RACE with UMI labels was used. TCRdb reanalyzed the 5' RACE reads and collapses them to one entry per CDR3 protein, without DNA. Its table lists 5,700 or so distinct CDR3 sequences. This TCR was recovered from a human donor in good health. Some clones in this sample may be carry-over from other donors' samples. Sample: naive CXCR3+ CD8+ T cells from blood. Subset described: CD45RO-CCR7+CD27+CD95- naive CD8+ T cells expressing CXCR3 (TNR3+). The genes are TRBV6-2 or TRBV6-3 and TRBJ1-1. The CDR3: CASRDEWTEAFF.